The entry below gives a single T cell receptor beta chain sequence along with its context. These data belong to a study of glioma-infiltrating T cells after dendritic cell vaccination. Some clones are missing from TCRdb's copy, which holds only in-frame ones; the method was immunoSEQ multiplex PCR. Among some 87,000 clones, approximately 81% were seen once, and the ten largest hold roughly 2.9%. This specimen was blood, taken before dendritic cell vaccination. This TCR came from a human donor with glioblastoma.

CDR3 loop: CASSGAETLGAGELFF. CDR3 bases: TGCGCCAGCAGCGGTGCCGAGACTCTGGGAGCCGGGGAGCTGTTTTTT. J is TRBJ2-2 and V is TRBV5-1, with a weak D call TRBD2 (5 bases). The CDR3 extends over 16 amino acids. CDR1 SGHRS and CDR2 YFSETQ come from the germline V gene. Trimming took 4 bases from V and 6 from J, leaving 19 bases between them.